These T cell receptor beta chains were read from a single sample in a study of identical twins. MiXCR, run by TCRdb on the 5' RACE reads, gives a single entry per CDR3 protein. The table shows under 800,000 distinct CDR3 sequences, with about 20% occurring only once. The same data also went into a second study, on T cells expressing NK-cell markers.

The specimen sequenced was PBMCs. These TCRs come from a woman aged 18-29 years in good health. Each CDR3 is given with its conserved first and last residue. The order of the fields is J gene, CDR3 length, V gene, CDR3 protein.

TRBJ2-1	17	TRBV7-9	CASSFSLAGDIYNEQFF
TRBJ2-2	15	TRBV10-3	CAISESDLYTGELFF
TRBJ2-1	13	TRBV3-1	CASSQGSGYDQFF
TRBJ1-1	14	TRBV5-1	CASSFNVGGTEAFF
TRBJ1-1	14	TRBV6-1	CASSRQGLNTEAFF
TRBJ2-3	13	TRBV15	CATSRVSTDTQYF
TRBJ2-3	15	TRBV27	CASRPRASGSDTQYF
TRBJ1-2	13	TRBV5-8	CASRTGGTDGYTF
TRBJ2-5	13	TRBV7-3	CASSLDREATQYF
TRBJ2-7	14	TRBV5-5	CASSLGPLYYEQYF
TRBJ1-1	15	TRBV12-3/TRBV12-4	CASSLGTGGRTEAFF
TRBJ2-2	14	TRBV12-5	CASGLGQDTGELFF
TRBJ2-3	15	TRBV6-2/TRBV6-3	CATKPAGGVTDTQYF
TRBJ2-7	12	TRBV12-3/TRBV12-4	CASSSLYYEQYF
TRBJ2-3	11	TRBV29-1	CSEDRGDTQYF
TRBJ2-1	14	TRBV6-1	CASSKDPETGEQFF
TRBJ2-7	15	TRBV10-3	CAISDPTGGPSEQYF
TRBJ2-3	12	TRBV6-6	CASSARGDTQYF
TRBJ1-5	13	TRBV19	CASQTGGLQPQHF
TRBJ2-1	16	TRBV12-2	CASRAKAGEAYNEQFF
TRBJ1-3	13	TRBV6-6	CASSGHRENTIYF
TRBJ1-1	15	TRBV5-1	CASSLGPLGNTEAFF
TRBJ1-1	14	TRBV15	CATRGVQGNTEAFF
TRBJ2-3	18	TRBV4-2	CASSQDALASGASDTQYF
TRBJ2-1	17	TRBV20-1	CSARDGEGLAVYNEQFF
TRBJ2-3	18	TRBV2	CASRGSGDLLSYTDTQYF
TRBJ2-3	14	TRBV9	CASSVASGRDTQYF
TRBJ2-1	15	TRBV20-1	CSARARSGPYNEQFF
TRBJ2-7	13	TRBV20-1	CSASGELSYEQYF
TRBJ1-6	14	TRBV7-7	CASSSGTVNSPLHF
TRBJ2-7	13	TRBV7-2	CASSLAMFYEQYF
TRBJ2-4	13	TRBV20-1	CSGEAGSKNIQYF
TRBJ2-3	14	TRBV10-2	CASSELAGDDTQYF
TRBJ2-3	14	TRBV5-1	CASSIPDSTDTQYF
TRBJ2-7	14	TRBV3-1	CASSQTSSGFEQYF
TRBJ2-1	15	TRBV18	CASSEGQGVDNEQFF
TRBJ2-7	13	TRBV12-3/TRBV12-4	CASRQPSSYEQYF
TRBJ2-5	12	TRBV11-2	CASNELVGIQYF
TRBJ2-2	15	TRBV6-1	CASGNTGVFTGELFF
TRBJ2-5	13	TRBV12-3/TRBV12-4	CASSPGQGRTQYF
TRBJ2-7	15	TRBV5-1	CASSQQGGRIYEQYF
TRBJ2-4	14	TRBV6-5	CASSYSGSDGIQYF
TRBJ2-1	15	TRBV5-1	CASSLIQQLYNEQFF
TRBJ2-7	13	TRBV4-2	CASSQDHWNEQYF
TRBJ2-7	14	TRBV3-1	CASSLRQGDLVQYF
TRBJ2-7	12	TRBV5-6	CASSSTRNEQYF
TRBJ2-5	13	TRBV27	CASRDPGRETQYF
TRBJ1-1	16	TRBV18	CASSPTRVQGSTEAFF
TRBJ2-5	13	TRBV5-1	CASSLLLEETQYF
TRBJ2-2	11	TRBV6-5	CASSVEGRLFF
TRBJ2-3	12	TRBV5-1	CASSSPTDTQYF
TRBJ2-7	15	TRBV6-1	CASSSPGSSPYEQYF
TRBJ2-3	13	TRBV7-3	CASSPRRSDTQYF